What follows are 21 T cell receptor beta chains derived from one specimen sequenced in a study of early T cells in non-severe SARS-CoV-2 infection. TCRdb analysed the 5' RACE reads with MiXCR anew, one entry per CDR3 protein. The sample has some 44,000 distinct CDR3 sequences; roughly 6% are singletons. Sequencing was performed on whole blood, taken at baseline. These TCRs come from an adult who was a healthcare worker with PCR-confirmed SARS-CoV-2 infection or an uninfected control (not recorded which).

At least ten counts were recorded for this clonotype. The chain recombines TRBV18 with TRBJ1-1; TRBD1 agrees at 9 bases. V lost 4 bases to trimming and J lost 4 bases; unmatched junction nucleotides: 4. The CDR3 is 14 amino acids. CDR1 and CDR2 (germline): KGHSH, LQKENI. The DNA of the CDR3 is TGTGCCAGCTCACAGGACAGGGGATTCACTGAAGCTTTCTTT. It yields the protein CASSQDRGFTEAFF.

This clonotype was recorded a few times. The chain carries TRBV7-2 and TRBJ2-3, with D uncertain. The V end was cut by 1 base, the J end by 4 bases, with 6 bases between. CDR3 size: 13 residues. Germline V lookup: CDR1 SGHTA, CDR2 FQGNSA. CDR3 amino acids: CASSLDPPDTQYF. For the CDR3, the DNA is TGTGCCAGCAGCTTAGATCCCCCAGATACGCAGTATTTT. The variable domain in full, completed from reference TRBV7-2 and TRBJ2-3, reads GAGVSQSPSNKVTEKGKDVELRCDPISGHTALYWYRQSLGQGLEFLIYFQGNSAPDKSGLPSDRFSAERTGGSVSTLTIQRTQQEDSAVYLCASSLDPPDTQYFGPGTRLTVL.

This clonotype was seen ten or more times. CDR3 in amino acids: CASSLEYGESPYEQYF. CDR3 sequence (DNA): TGTGCCAGCAGCTTAGAGTACGGGGAGTCCCCCTACGAGCAGTACTTC. The V gene is TRBV7-9, the J gene TRBJ2-7; perhaps TRBD2 as D (5 bases). The length of the CDR3 is 16 residues. Germline CDR1 SEHNR, CDR2 FQNEAQ (reference sequence). The V gene lost 1 base and the J gene lost 2 bases, with 15 bases spanning the gap.

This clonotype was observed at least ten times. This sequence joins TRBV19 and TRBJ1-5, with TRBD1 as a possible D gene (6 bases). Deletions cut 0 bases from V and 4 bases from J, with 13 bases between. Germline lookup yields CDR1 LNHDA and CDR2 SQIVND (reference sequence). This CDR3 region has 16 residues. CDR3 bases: TGTGCCAGTAGTATAGAAGGGAGGACAGATAATCAGCCCCAGCATTTT. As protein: CASSIEGRTDNQPQHF.

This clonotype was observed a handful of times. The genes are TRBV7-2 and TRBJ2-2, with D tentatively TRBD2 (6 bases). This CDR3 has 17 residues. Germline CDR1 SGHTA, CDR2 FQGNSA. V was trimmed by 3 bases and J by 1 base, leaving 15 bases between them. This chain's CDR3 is CASSFRAGTGNTGELFF. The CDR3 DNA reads TGTGCCAGCAGCTTTCGAGCCGGGACTGGGAACACCGGGGAGCTGTTTTTT.

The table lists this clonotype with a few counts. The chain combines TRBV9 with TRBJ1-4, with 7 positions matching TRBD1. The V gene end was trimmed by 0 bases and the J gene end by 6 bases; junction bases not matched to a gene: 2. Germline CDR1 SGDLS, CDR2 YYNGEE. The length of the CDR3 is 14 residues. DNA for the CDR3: TGTGCCAGCAGCGTAGGGCAGGGGGATGAAAAACTGTTTTTT. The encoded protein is CASSVGQGDEKLFF.

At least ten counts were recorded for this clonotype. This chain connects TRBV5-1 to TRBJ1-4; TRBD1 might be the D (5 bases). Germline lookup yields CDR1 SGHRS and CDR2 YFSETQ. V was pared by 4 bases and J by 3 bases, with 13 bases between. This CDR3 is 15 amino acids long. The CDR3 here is CASSPGRGANEKLFF. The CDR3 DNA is TGCGCCAGCAGCCCTGGACGAGGGGCTAATGAAAAACTGTTTTTT.

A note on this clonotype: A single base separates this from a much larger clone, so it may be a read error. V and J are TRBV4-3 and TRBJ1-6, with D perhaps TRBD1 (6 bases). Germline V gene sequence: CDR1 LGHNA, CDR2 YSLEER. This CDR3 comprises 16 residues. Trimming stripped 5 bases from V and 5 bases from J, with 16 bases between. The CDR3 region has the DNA TGCGCCAGCAGCAACGAACAGGGTTCCAATAATTCACCCCTCCACTTT. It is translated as CASSNEQGSNNSPLHF.

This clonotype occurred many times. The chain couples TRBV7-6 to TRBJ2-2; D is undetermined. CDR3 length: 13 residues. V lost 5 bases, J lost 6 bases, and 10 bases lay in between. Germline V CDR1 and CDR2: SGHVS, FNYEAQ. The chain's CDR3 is CASSPNTPGELFF. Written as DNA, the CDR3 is TGTGCCAGCAGCCCAAACACCCCCGGGGAGCTGTTTTTT.

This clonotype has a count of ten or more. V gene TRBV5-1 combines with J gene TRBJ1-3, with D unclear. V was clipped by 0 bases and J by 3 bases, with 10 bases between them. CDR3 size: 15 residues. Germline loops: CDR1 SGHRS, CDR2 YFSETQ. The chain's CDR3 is CASSLVGQDGNTIYF. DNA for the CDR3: TGCGCCAGCAGCTTGGTGGGTCAGGATGGAAACACCATATATTTT.

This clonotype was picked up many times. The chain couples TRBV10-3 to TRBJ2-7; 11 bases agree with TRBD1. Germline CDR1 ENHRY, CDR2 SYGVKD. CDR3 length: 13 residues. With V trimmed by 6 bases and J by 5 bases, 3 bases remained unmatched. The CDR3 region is CAIRKGQGDEQYF. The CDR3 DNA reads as TGTGCCATCAGGAAGGGACAGGGGGACGAGCAGTACTTC.

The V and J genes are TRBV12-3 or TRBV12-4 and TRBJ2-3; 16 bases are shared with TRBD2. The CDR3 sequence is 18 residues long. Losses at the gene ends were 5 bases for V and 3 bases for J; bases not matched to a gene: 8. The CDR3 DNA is TGTGCCAGCAGTCAACCCGGGACTAGCGGGGGGGCAACAGATACGCAGTATTTT. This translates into CASSQPGTSGGATDTQYF.

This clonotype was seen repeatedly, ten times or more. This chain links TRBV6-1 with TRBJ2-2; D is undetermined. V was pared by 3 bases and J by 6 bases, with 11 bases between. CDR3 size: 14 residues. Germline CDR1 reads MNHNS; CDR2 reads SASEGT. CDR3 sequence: CASSENRHSGELFF. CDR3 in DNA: TGTGCCAGCAGTGAGAACAGACATTCCGGGGAGCTGTTTTTT.

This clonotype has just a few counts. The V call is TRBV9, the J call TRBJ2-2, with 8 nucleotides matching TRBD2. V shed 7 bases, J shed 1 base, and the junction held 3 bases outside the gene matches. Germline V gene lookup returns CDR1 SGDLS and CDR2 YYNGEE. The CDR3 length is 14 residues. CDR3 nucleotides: TGTGCCAGCGGACTAGCCTTGAACACCGGGGAGCTGTTTTTT. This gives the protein CASGLALNTGELFF.

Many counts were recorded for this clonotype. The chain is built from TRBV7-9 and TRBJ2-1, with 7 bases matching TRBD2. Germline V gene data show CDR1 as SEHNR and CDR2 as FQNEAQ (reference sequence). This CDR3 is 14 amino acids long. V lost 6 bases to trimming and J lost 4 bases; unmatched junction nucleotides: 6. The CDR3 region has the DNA TGTGCCAGCAGGTCCAGCGGGGAATACAATGAGCAGTTCTTC. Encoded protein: CASRSSGEYNEQFF.

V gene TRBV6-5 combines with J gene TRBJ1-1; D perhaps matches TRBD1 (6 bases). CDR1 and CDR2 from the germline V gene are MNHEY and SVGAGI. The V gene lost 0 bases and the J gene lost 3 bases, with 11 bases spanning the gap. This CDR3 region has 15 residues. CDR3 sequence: CASSYSNWGHTEAFF. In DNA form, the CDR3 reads TGTGCCAGCAGTTACTCGAATTGGGGGCACACTGAAGCTTTCTTT.

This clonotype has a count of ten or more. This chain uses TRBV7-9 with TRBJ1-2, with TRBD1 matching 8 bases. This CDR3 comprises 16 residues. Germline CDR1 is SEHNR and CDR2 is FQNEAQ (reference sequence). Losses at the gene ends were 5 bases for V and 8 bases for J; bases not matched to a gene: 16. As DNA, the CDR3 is TGTGCCAGCAGCCACGGTCAGGGGGCGCGGGAAAAGGGCTACACCTTC. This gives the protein CASSHGQGAREKGYTF.

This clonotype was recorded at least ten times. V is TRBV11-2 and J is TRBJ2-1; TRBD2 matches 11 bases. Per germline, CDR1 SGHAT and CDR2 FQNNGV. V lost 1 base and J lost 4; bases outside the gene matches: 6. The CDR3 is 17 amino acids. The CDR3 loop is CASSLVGLAGGYNEQFF. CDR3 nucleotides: TGTGCCAGCAGCTTAGTGGGGCTAGCGGGGGGATACAATGAGCAGTTCTTC. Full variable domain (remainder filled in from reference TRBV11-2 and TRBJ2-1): EAGVAQSPRYKIIEKRQSVAFWCNPISGHATLYWYQQILGQGPKLLIQFQNNGVVDDSQLPKDRFSAERLKGVDSTLKIQPAKLEDSAVYLCASSLVGLAGGYNEQFFGPGTRLTVL.

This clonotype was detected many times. The CDR3 bases are TGTGCCAGCAGCCCCACGACCAGCTACGAGCAGTACTTC. Amino acid sequence: CASSPTTSYEQYF. The gene calls are TRBV3-1 and TRBJ2-7; D gene ambiguous. Germline CDR1 LGHDT, CDR2 YNNKEL (reference sequence). V lost 4 bases to trimming and J lost 3 bases, with 10 bases between them. The CDR3 extends over 13 amino acids.

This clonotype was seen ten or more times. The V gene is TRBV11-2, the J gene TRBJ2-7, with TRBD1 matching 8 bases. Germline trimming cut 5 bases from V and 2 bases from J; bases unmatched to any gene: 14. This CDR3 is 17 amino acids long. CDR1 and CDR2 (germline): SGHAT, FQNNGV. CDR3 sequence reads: CASSLFPGQALTYEQYF. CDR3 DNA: TGTGCCAGCAGCCTTTTCCCGGGACAGGCCTTAACCTACGAGCAGTACTTC.

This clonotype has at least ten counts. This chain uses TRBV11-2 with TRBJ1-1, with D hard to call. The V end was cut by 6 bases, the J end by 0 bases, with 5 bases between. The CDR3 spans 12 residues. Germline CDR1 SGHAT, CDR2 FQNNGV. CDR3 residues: CASSWVNTEAFF. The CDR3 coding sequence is TGTGCCAGCAGTTGGGTGAACACTGAAGCTTTCTTT.